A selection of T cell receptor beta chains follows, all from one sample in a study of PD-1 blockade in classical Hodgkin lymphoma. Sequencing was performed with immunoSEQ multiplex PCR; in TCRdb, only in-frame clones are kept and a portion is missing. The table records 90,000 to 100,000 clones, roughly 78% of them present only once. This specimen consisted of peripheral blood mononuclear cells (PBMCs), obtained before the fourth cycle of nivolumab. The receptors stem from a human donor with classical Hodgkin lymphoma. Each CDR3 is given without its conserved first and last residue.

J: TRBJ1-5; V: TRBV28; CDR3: ASSFRVANQPQH
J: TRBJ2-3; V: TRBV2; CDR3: ASSAPSGQY
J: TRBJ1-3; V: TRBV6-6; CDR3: ASSYSWAGGNTIY
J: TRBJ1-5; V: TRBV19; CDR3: ASSIRGGARFNQPQH
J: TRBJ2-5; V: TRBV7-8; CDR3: ASSSRTQY
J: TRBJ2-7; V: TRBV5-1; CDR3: ASSLGTSGARG
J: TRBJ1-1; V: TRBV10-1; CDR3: ASSERPNTEAF
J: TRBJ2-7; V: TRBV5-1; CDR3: ASSSGTGGSEQY
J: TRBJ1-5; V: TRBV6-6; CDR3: ASIPTINQPQH
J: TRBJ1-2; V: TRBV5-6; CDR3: ASSQNSFYGYT
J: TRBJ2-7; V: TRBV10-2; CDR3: ASSDRDRGPYEQY
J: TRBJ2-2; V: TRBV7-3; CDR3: ASSTLAGVNTGELF
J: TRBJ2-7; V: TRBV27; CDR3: ASSLVTGREQY
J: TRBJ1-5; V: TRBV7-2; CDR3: ASSLGTGNQPQH
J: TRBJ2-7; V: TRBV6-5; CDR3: ASSPPLAGGHEQY
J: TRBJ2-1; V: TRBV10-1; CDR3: ASSESSSGSQNTEQF
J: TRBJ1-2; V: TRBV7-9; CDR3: ASSLGQTGYT
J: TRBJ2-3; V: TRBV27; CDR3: ASRRTDTQY
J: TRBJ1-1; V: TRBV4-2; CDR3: ASSQEPDLNTEAF
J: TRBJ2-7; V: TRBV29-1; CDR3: SVEGQSYEQY
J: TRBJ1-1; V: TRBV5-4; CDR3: ASSLQGMNTEAF
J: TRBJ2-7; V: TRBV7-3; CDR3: ASSSRGMTYEQY
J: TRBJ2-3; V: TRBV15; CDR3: ATRAGGLADTQY
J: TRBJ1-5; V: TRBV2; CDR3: ASRQGFRSPQH
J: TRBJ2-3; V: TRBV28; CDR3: ASSSAGGSTDTQY
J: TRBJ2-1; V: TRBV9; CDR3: ASSPQGPGDNEQF
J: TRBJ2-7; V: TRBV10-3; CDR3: AIRTSPYEQY
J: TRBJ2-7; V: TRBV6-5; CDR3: ASSWLGLKY
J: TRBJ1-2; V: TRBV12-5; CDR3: ASGLVPVGDYGYT
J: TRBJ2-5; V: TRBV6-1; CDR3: ASSERMGARYETQY
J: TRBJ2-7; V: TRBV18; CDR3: ASSPDGSYEQY
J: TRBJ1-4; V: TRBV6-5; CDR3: ASSTGVGADEKLF
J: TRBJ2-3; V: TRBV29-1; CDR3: SVEAAGETDTQY
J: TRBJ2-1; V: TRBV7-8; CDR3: ASSLVVGGKNEQF
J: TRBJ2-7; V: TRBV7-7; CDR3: ASSLSTGRFYEQY
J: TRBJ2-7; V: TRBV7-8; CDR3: ASGGQTYEQY
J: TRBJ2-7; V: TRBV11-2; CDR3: ASSPYYEQY
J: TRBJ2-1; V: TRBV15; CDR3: ATSIPTGHEQF
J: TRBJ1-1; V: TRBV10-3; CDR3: AISEYRNTEAF
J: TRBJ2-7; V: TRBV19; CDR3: ASSKVGTGSSYEQY
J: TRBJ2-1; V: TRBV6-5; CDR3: ASIGGYEQF
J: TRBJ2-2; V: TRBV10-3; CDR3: AISEVTAGELF
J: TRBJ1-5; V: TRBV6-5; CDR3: ASSGGRGRPQH
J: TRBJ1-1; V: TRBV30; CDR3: AWSDRLTEAF
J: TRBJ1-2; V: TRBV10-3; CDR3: AISGNREANYGYT
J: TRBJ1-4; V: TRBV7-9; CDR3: ASSLVGTNEKLF
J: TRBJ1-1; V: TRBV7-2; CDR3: ASSLTGHTEAF